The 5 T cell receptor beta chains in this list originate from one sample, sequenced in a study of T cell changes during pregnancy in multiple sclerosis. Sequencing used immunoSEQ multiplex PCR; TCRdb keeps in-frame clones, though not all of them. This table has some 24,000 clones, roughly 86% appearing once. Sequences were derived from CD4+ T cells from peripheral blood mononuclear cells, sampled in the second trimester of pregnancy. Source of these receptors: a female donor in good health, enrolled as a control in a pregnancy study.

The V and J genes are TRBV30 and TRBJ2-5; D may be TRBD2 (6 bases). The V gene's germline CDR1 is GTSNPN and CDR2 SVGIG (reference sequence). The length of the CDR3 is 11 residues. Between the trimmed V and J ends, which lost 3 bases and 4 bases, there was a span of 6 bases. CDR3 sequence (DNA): TGTGCCTGGAGCGGGAGAGAGACCCAGTACTTC. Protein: CAWSGRETQYF.

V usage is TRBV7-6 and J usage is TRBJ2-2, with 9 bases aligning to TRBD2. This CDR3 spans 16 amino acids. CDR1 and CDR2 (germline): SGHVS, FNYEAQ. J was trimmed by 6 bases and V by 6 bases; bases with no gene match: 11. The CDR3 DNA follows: TGTGCCAGCAGTCCCCTGGCGGGGGGGCAGTCCGGGGAGCTGTTTTTT. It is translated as CASSPLAGGQSGELFF.

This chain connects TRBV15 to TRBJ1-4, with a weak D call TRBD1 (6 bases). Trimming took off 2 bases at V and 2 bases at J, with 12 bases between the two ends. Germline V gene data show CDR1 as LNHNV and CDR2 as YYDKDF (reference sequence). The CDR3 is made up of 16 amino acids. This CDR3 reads CATSRPRQATNEKLFF. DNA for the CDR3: TGTGCCACCAGCAGACCGCGACAGGCCACTAATGAAAAACTGTTTTTT.

CDR3 nucleotide sequence: TGTGCCAGCAGCGTAGATGGTCGGGTCACAGATACGCAGTATTTT. It is translated as CASSVDGRVTDTQYF. J is TRBJ2-3 and V is TRBV9; D gene uncertain. The V gene's germline CDR1 is SGDLS and CDR2 YYNGEE. V dropped 0 bases and J dropped 2 bases, with 10 bases sitting between them. CDR3 size: 15 residues.

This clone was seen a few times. The CDR3 reads CASSQRTGDYGYTF. The CDR3 DNA sequence: TGCGCCAGCAGCCAACGAACAGGGGATTATGGCTACACCTTC. The rearrangement links TRBV4-3 to TRBJ1-2; 7 nucleotides align to TRBD1. This CDR3 spans 14 amino acids. V lost 2 bases and J lost 5; bases outside the gene matches: 5. Germline V CDR1 and CDR2: LGHNA, YSLEER.